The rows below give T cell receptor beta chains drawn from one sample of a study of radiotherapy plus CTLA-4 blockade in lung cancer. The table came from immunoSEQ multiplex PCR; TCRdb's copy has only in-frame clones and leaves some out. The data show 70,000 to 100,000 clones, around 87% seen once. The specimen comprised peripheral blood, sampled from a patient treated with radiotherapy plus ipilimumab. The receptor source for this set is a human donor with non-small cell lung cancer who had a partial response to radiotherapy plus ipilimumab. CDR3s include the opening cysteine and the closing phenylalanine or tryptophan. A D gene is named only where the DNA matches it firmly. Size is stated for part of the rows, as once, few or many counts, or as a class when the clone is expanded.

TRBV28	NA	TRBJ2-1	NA	TGTGCCAGCAGTTTATACCTAACGCCCAATGAGCAGTTCTTC	CASSLYLTPNEQFF
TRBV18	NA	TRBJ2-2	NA	TGTGCCAGCTCACCATTCGAAGTCGGGACCGGGGAGCTGTTTTTT	CASSPFEVGTGELFF
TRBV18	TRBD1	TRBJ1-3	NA	TGTGCCAGCTCAGGCTTGACAGGGGATGACGGAAACACCATATATTTT	CASSGLTGDDGNTIYF
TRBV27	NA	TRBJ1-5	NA	TGTGCCAGCAGTTTAGAGGCCGGGGAGGGTCAGCCCCAGCATTTT	CASSLEAGEGQPQHF
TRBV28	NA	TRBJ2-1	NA	TGTGCCAGCAGCCTGAGAGGGACTCTATACAATGAGCAGTTCTTC	CASSLRGTLYNEQFF
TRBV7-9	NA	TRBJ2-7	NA	TGTGCCAGCAGCCCGGTGCTAGCCTCCTACGAGCAGTACTTC	CASSPVLASYEQYF
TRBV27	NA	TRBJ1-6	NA	TGTGCCAGCAAGGCCCAGGCCTCAAATTCACCCCTCCACTTT	CASKAQASNSPLHF
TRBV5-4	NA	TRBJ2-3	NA	TGTGCCAGCAGCTTCGGTTTTACGGGGGGCCCAGATACGCAGTATTTT	CASSFGFTGGPDTQYF
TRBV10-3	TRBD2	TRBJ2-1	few	TGTGCCACCCTAGCGGGAGTCTCCTACAATGAGCAGTTCTTC	CATLAGVSYNEQFF
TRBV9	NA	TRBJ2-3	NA	TGTGCCAGCAGCGTACCCCTAGACCGGATCACAGATACGCAGTATTTT	CASSVPLDRITDTQYF
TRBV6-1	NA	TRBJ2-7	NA	TGTGCCAGCAGTCAGGGGGGATCCTACGAGCAGTACTTC	CASSQGGSYEQYF
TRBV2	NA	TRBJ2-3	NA	TGTGCCAGTTTGCCGTCCGCGGGGAGCACAGATACGCAGTATTTT	CASLPSAGSTDTQYF
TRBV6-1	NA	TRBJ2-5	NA	TGTGCCAGCAGTCCACAGGGTCAAGAGACCCAGTACTTC	CASSPQGQETQYF
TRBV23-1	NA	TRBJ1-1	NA	TGCGCCAGCAGTCAATCGGCGGGGAGGAACACTGAAGCTTTCTTT	CASSQSAGRNTEAFF
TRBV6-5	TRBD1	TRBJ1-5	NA	TGTGCCAGCAGTTACGGGACAGGAGCCAATCAGCCCCAGCATTTT	CASSYGTGANQPQHF
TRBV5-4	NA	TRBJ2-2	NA	TGTGCCAGCAGCTTGGATTCTCTAGTCAGGGCCGGGGAGCTGTTTTTT	CASSLDSLVRAGELFF
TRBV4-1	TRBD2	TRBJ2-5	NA	TGCGCCAGCAGCCCTGGACTAGCGGGAAAAGAGACCCAGTACTTC	CASSPGLAGKETQYF
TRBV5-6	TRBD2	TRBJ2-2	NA	TGTGCCAGCAGCTTACGGACTAGCGGGAGTGGGTTGGCCGGGGAGCTGTTTTTT	CASSLRTSGSGLAGELFF
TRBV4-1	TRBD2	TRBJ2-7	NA	TGCGCCAGCAGCCAGGGGACTAGCGGGAGGGCACGGTTCTTC	CASSQGTSGRARFF
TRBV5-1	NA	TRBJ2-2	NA	TGCGCCAGCAGCTTTCTTTCGGACACCGGGGAGCTGTTTTTT	CASSFLSDTGELFF
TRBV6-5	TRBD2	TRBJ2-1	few	TGTGCCAGCAGCCCGGGACTAGCGGGAGAGCAGTTCTTC	CASSPGLAGEQFF
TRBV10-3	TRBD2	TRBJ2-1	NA	TGTGCCATCCGCCTAGCGGGAAACAATGAGCAGTTCTTC	CAIRLAGNNEQFF
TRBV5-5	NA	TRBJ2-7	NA	TGTGCCAGCGACGGGACATTCTACGAGCAGTACTTC	CASDGTFYEQYF
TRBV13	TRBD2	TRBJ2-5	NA	TGTGCCAGCAGCTTAGGGACTAGCGGGAGGCAGACCCAGTACTTC	CASSLGTSGRQTQYF
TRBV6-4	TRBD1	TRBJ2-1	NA	TGTGCCAGCAGTATACAGGGGGCTGATGAGCAGTTCTTC	CASSIQGADEQFF
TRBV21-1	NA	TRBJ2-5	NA	TGTGCCAGCGGGGGGGTCCAAGAGACCCAGTACTTC	CASGGVQETQYF
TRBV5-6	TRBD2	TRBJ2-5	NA	TGTGCCACCGGCACTGGGCTGGGAGGGGAGACCCAGTACTTC	CATGTGLGGETQYF
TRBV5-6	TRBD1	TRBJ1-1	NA	TGTGCCAGCAGCCTTGGACAGGGGTTCACTGAAGCTTTCTTT	CASSLGQGFTEAFF